Listed below are T cell receptor beta chains from one sample, sequenced in a study of blood T cells in healthy people across ages. TCRdb re-derived calls from the 5' RACE reads in MiXCR, one entry per CDR3 protein. This table holds 750,000 to 950,000 distinct CDR3 sequences, roughly 24% found once. These data were also reused for a study on T cells of mothers and their children.

Sequences were obtained from blood. The receptor set was obtained from a boy aged 5-17 years in good health. CDR3s include the opening cysteine and the closing phenylalanine or tryptophan. A D gene is named only where the DNA matches it firmly. Only some rows state a clone size, as once, few, many or a class for expanded clones.

length | D | J | V | size | CDR3 | DNA
16 | NA | TRBJ2-7 | TRBV6-5 | few | CASSYSSGVAVPVRFF | TGTGCCAGCAGTTACTCGAGTGGGGTAGCGGTCCCAGTACGGTTCTTC
16 | NA | TRBJ2-5 | TRBV5-5 | NA | CASKRGPLGRQETQYF | TGTGCCAGCAAGAGGGGCCCCCTAGGACGCCAAGAGACCCAGTACTTC
12 | TRBD2 | TRBJ2-1 | TRBV6-6 | few | CAGRTSGGEQFF | TGTGCCGGGCGGACTAGCGGGGGGGAGCAGTTCTTC
13 | NA | TRBJ2-4 | TRBV29-1 | NA | CSVGGEAKNIQYF | TGCAGCGTTGGAGGCGAAGCCAAAAACATTCAGTACTTC
13 | TRBD1 | TRBJ2-5 | TRBV10-2 | NA | CAAGTGTRETQYF | TGCGCCGCCGGGACAGGGACGAGGGAGACCCAGTACTTC
15 | TRBD1 | TRBJ2-1 | TRBV10-1 | few | CASSEDRGNYNEQFF | TGCGCCAGCAGCGAGGACAGGGGAAACTACAATGAGCAGTTCTTC
15 | NA | TRBJ2-3 | TRBV6-5 | NA | CASSYSGGQPDTQYF | TGTGCCAGCAGTTACTCGGGGGGTCAGCCAGATACGCAGTATTTT
14 | NA | TRBJ1-2 | TRBV10-3 | few | CAIIEDEGSYGYTF | TGTGCCATCATAGAGGACGAGGGTTCCTATGGCTACACCTTC
12 | NA | TRBJ2-7 | TRBV24-1 | few | CATNTTEREQYF | TGTGCCACCAACACGACAGAACGCGAGCAGTACTTC
13 | TRBD1 | TRBJ1-2 | TRBV4-1 | few | CASSKDRVGGYTF | TGCGCCAGCAGCAAAGACAGGGTGGGGGGCTACACCTTC
12 | NA | TRBJ1-1 | TRBV29-1 | NA | CSVTRVHTEAFF | TGCAGCGTGACCAGGGTGCACACTGAAGCTTTCTTT
14 | NA | TRBJ2-3 | TRBV11-2 | few | CASRGGERPDTQYF | TGTGCCAGCAGAGGGGGGGAGCGCCCAGATACGCAGTATTTT
14 | NA | TRBJ2-5 | TRBV12-3/TRBV12-4 | NA | CASSFTAGEETQYF | TGTGCCAGCAGCTTTACGGCAGGGGAAGAGACCCAGTACTTC
14 | NA | TRBJ2-7 | TRBV5-1 | few | CASSTASSSYEQYF | TGCGCCAGCAGCACAGCGTCGAGCTCCTACGAGCAGTACTTC
13 | NA | TRBJ1-2 | TRBV12-3/TRBV12-4 | once | CASSLGIGLGYTF | TGTGCCAGCAGTTTAGGTATCGGCCTAGGCTACACCTTC
16 | NA | TRBJ2-1 | TRBV20-1 | few | CSASGAPGPNYNEQFF | TGCAGTGCTAGTGGGGCTCCTGGCCCCAATTACAATGAGCAGTTCTTC
16 | TRBD1 | TRBJ1-5 | TRBV5-1 | few | CTSSLGSGTVNQPQHF | TGCACCAGCAGCTTGGGGTCCGGGACAGTGAATCAGCCCCAGCATTTT
15 | NA | TRBJ2-7 | TRBV7-9 | NA | CASSFWDSRSYEQYF | TGTGCCAGCAGCTTCTGGGACTCACGCTCCTACGAGCAGTACTTC
18 | TRBD1 | TRBJ2-4 | TRBV7-9 | NA | CASSPPTPGQNSKNIQYF | TGTGCCAGCAGCCCTCCCACCCCGGGACAGAATTCCAAAAACATTCAGTACTTC
14 | NA | TRBJ1-2 | TRBV2 | few | CASSDRGIHYGYTF | TGTGCCAGCAGTGATCGAGGGATCCACTATGGCTACACCTTC
13 | NA | TRBJ1-1 | TRBV7-7 | few | CASSSEQGTEAFF | TGTGCTAGCAGCTCTGAACAGGGTACTGAAGCTTTCTTT
14 | TRBD1 | TRBJ1-2 | TRBV7-9 | few | CASSFGQGGSGYTF | TGTGCCAGCAGCTTTGGACAGGGCGGTTCTGGCTACACCTTC
18 | NA | TRBJ1-6 | TRBV4-1 | NA | CASSHHGGQGAYNSPLHF | TGCGCCAGCAGCCACCATGGGGGGCAGGGAGCCTATAATTCACCCCTCCACTTT
16 | TRBD2 | TRBJ2-1 | TRBV4-1 | few | CASNQEVLAGGNEQFF | TGCGCCAGCAACCAAGAGGTCTTAGCGGGGGGCAATGAGCAGTTCTTC
17 | TRBD1 | TRBJ2-2 | TRBV7-8 | NA | CASSALGGTGGTGELFF | TGTGCCAGCAGCGCACTGGGGGGGACAGGGGGCACCGGGGAGCTGTTTTTT
15 | NA | TRBJ1-4 | TRBV10-2 | NA | CASSRDGYSNEKLFF | TGCGCCAGCAGTCGGGACGGCTACTCTAATGAAAAACTGTTTTTT
13 | NA | TRBJ1-4 | TRBV20-1 | NA | CSARDATGEKLFF | TGCAGTGCTAGAGATGCGACCGGTGAAAAACTGTTTTTT
12 | TRBD1 | TRBJ2-7 | TRBV24-1 | few | CVTAGQGNEQYF | TGTGTCACCGCAGGACAGGGCAACGAGCAGTACTTC
14 | TRBD2 | TRBJ2-5 | TRBV3-1 | few | CASSQGAGEETQYF | TGTGCCAGCAGCCAAGGAGCGGGGGAAGAGACCCAGTACTTC
14 | TRBD1 | TRBJ2-3 | TRBV6-2/TRBV6-3 | NA | CASSYSTGVDTQYF | TGTGCCAGCAGTTACTCGACAGGGGTAGATACGCAGTATTTT
18 | TRBD2 | TRBJ2-4 | TRBV3-1 | NA | CASSQDKRLAGGRNIQYF | TGTGCCAGCAGCCAAGATAAGAGACTAGCGGGAGGGAGAAACATTCAGTACTTC
14 | NA | TRBJ1-1 | TRBV7-9 | NA | CASNAGPLNTEAFF | TGTGCCAGCAACGCAGGGCCCTTGAACACTGAAGCTTTCTTT
12 | TRBD2 | TRBJ2-5 | TRBV27 | many | CASSLMGREQYF | TGTGCCAGCAGTTTAATGGGGAGGGAGCAGTACTTC
16 | NA | TRBJ1-3 | TRBV7-8 | few | CASSLGKGATGNTIYF | TGTGCCAGCAGCTTAGGAAAAGGGGCTACTGGAAACACCATATATTTT
16 | TRBD2 | TRBJ2-3 | TRBV2 | NA | CASSSQGGRGTDTQYF | TGTGCCAGCAGTTCTCAAGGCGGGAGGGGCACAGATACGCAGTATTTT
16 | NA | TRBJ1-1 | TRBV28 | NA | CASSLGTVGVRTEAFF | TGTGCCAGCAGTTTGGGGACCGTTGGGGTCCGGACTGAAGCTTTCTTT
18 | NA | TRBJ1-3 | TRBV11-2 | few | CASSLDPGLMSSGNTIYF | TGTGCCAGCAGCTTAGATCCCGGACTCATGAGCTCTGGAAACACCATATATTTT
14 | NA | TRBJ2-7 | TRBV29-1 | NA | CSVEGGGKTYEQYF | TGCAGCGTTGAAGGAGGGGGGAAAACCTACGAGCAGTACTTC
16 | TRBD1 | TRBJ1-2 | TRBV6-1 | NA | CASSPISTGSNYGYTF | TGTGCCAGCAGTCCCATCTCGACAGGGAGCAACTATGGCTACACCTTC
16 | NA | TRBJ1-3 | TRBV9 | few | CASSVESLLSGNTIYF | TGTGCCAGCAGCGTAGAGAGCCTCCTCTCTGGAAACACCATATATTTT
13 | NA | TRBJ1-1 | TRBV10-3 | NA | CAISGQATTEAFF | TGTGCCATCAGTGGTCAGGCGACCACTGAAGCTTTCTTT
12 | NA | TRBJ2-5 | TRBV2 | NA | CAIRDDQETQYF | TGTGCCATTCGGGACGATCAAGAGACCCAGTACTTC
14 | TRBD1 | TRBJ1-4 | TRBV5-1 | NA | CASSVGQGNEELFF | TGCGCCAGCAGCGTGGGACAGGGAAATGAAGAACTGTTTTTT
12 | NA | TRBJ1-2 | TRBV29-1 | NA | CSVAGDNYGYTF | TGCAGCGTTGCGGGGGATAACTACGGCTACACCTTC
16 | TRBD1 | TRBJ2-3 | TRBV6-1 | few | CASSGWGTVPTDTQYF | TGTGCCAGCAGTGGCTGGGGGACAGTCCCCACAGATACGCAGTATTTT
15 | NA | TRBJ2-3 | TRBV27 | few | CASRLLGAGTDTQYF | TGTGCCAGCAGATTACTGGGGGCAGGCACAGATACGCAGTATTTT
17 | TRBD2 | TRBJ2-5 | TRBV5-4 | few | CASSGVGGGQYQETQYF | TGTGCCAGCAGCGGAGTCGGCGGGGGGCAATACCAAGAGACCCAGTACTTC
13 | NA | TRBJ1-1 | TRBV11-2 | few | CASSFTSWAEAFF | TGTGCCAGCAGCTTTACGTCCTGGGCCGAAGCTTTCTTT
14 | NA | TRBJ2-2 | TRBV5-1 | NA | CASSRETYTGELFF | TGCGCCAGCAGCAGGGAAACCTACACCGGGGAGCTGTTTTTT
15 | TRBD1 | TRBJ1-1 | TRBV11-2 | NA | CASSLDGTGNTEAFF | TGTGCCAGCAGCTTAGATGGGACAGGGAACACTGAAGCTTTCTTT
14 | NA | TRBJ1-5 | TRBV6-5 | few | CASSPRHPNQPQHF | TGTGCCAGCAGCCCACGACATCCGAATCAGCCCCAGCATTTT
15 | TRBD1 | TRBJ2-5 | TRBV6-5 | NA | CASSYSRGPVETQYF | TGTGCCAGCAGTTACTCCAGGGGGCCTGTTGAGACCCAGTACTTC